The subject of this entry is one TCR beta chain. What antigen it recognizes has not been identified. Per-base qualities were not stored, and no clone one base away is much larger. Genomic DNA was extracted with the Qiagen DNeasy kit from unsorted PBMCs and from negatively selected CD4+ and CD8+ fractions. TCR beta CDR3 regions were subjected to amplification by immunoSEQ multiplex PCR with primers that anneal to V and J segments. Amplification bias was minimized using a synthetic immune receptor repertoire, and residual bias was removed computationally after sequencing. As for the original processing: Custom Python scripts were used to quantify repertoire diversity as the Shannon entropy index. Unsorted, CD4+ and CD8+ repertoires were examined separately, except in combined analyses, for which CD4+ and CD8+ sequences were merged in silico. A clone was considered expanded if an increase in frequency of at least 2-fold after treatment relative to C1D1 was found, and a pseudocount of 0.5 was applied to clones undetected at baseline. Clones with 0 or 1 copy at C1D1 were classified as singleton clones, and clones with 2 or more copies were classified as non-singleton clones. By matching protein sequences in sorted samples from the same patient, clones expanded in unsorted samples were annotated as CD4+, CD8+ or unknown. Wilcoxon tests on paired samples were used to test diversity changes from C1D1 to C4D1. TCRdb obtained this table from immuneACCESS and retained in-frame rearrangements with V and J assigned. These tables miss some clones; where compared with another copy, unresolved V genes account for less than half of the shortfall, and the remainder is unexplained. Clone size and V and J calls were adopted from that table, with D and trimming inferred from the DNA. This sample lists over 25,000 clones; approximately 72% were detected once. 35% to 45% of the sample comes from the top ten.

Its CDR3 holds 16 amino acids, cysteine through phenylalanine. Left in the record is the CDR3 DNA by itself, 48 bases read in frame from the first base. Trimming removed 1 base from V and 5 bases from J; the gene matches leave 9 bases unexplained. Looking up the germline V gene yields CDR1 SGHVS and CDR2 FQNEAQ. The time point label, as the study defines it: cycle 2 day 1 (C2D1) of nivolumab. Every trial patient had relapsed following autologous stem cell transplantation, and prior brentuximab vedotin exposure was what differed among cohorts A, B and C. The trial cohort comprised some 60 patients with relapsed/refractory classical Hodgkin lymphoma whose best overall responses were complete response, partial response or progressive disease. Trial patients were treated with single-agent nivolumab in the multi-cohort phase II CheckMate 205 trial. An independent review committee assessed best overall response using the 2007 International Working Group response criteria. Trial PBMCs were collected immediately before nivolumab initiation (C1D1) and during therapy at cycle 2 day 1 and cycle 4 day 1. Peripheral blood was collected in 8 mL Vacutainer Cell Preparation Tubes, from which PBMCs were isolated by centrifugation and then cryopreserved.

These data originate in a study of PD-1 blockade in classical Hodgkin lymphoma (dated by TCRdb to 2019 to 2021). General notes on the study: Nivolumab dosing was 3 mg/kg intravenously every 2 weeks, continuing until either disease progression or unacceptable toxicity. The study used CyTOF and TCR beta sequencing to define a peripheral blood immune signature of response to PD-1 blockade in classical Hodgkin lymphoma.

What the work shows at the level of the full study, not this receptor alone: Lower diversity was seen in patients whose nivolumab began less than 1 year after ASCT, and these patients were left out of later analyses so that immune reconstitution would not confound the results. The study was limited to a single clinical trial cohort, and causes of repertoire differences, possibly disease activity or prior therapy, remained undefined. Baseline diversity similar to that of newly diagnosed patients was observed in trial patients achieving complete response, whereas significantly lower diversity was observed in partial responders and progressors. By C4D1, a significant rise was seen in CD4+ TCR diversity but not in CD8+ TCR diversity (p=0.0027 vs p=0.16), and the rise was most apparent among complete responders (p=0.02). Newly diagnosed patients were reported to have lower baseline TCR diversity than healthy donors, and relapsed/refractory patients were reported to have lower baseline TCR diversity still.

The clonotype comes from a human donor with classical Hodgkin lymphoma. The chain is encoded by TRBV7-8 joined to TRBJ2-5; 8 of the junction bases match TRBD2. The sample was peripheral blood mononuclear cells (PBMCs), taken before the second cycle of nivolumab. This receptor carries the CDR3 CASSLVDGGAYETQYF. The nucleotides read TGTGCCAGCAGCTTAGTCGACGGGGGGGCCTATGAGACCCAGTACTTC.